Listed below are T cell receptor beta chains from one sample, sequenced in a study of shared clonotypes between healthy human individuals. The data were produced by immunoSEQ multiplex PCR, yet TCRdb's version contains in-frame clones alone and is incomplete. The data show a few million clones, approximately 95% seen once. The sequenced sample consisted of naive CD4+ T cells from PBMCs. All receptors derive from a man in his late teens or twenties in good health. Some clones in this sample may be carry-over from other donors' samples. The CDR3 runs from the conserved cysteine through the conserved F or W. The D gene is left open where the match is weak. The size entry is marked missing in some rows and otherwise reads once, few, many or a size class.

cdr3_length	v_call	d_call	j_call	clone_size	cdr3_aa	cdr3_nt
16	TRBV11-2	-	TRBJ2-1	-	CASSLEASRSYNEQFF	TGTGCCAGCAGCTTAGAGGCGTCCAGGAGCTACAATGAGCAGTTCTTC
11	TRBV19	-	TRBJ1-1	-	CASRARGEAFF	TGTGCCAGTAGGGCACGTGGTGAAGCTTTCTTT
13	TRBV29-1	-	TRBJ1-3	once	CSVYRETGNTIYF	TGCAGCGTTTATAGAGAGACTGGAAACACCATATATTTT
16	TRBV4-2	-	TRBJ2-5	-	CASSQEGGLGGETQYF	TGTGCCAGCAGCCAAGAGGGGGGGCTGGGTGGAGAGACCCAGTACTTC
16	TRBV7-8	TRBD2	TRBJ2-1	-	CASSFRRLAGVNEQFF	TGTGCCAGCAGCTTCCGGCGACTAGCGGGAGTAAATGAGCAGTTCTTC
15	TRBV6-6	TRBD1	TRBJ2-7	-	CASRADRSLRVEQYF	TGTGCCAGCAGAGCGGACAGGTCCCTCAGAGTAGAGCAGTACTTC
17	TRBV28	-	TRBJ1-5	-	CASSEHSPLVDTQPQHF	TGTGCCAGCAGTGAACACTCCCCGCTGGTGGATACTCAGCCCCAGCATTTT
18	TRBV2	TRBD1	TRBJ1-1	-	CASRYRWGQFTTSTEAFF	TGTGCCAGCAGGTACCGTTGGGGACAGTTTACGACTTCCACTGAAGCTTTCTTT
16	TRBV9	TRBD2	TRBJ2-3	-	CASSLGLAGITDTQYF	TGTGCCAGCAGCTTGGGACTAGCGGGAATCACAGATACGCAGTATTTT
15	TRBV9	TRBD1	TRBJ1-2	-	CASSVTGGSGYGYTF	TGTGCCAGCAGCGTAACAGGGGGAAGCGGCTATGGCTACACCTTC
11	TRBV2	-	TRBJ2-5	-	CASEGVETQYF	TGTGCCAGTGAAGGGGTAGAGACCCAGTACTTC
13	TRBV5-6	-	TRBJ2-1	-	CASSVGLNNEQFF	TGTGCCAGCAGCGTTGGACTAAACAATGAGCAGTTCTTC
18	TRBV11-2	TRBD1	TRBJ1-4	-	CASSPFRDRGKEDEKLFF	TGTGCCAGCAGTCCGTTTCGGGACAGGGGCAAGGAGGATGAAAAACTGTTTTTT
14	TRBV9	-	TRBJ2-7	-	CASSTGPLSYEQYF	TGTGCCAGCAGCACGGGCCCCCTCTCCTACGAGCAGTACTTC
16	TRBV5-1	TRBD1	TRBJ2-3	once	CASSRTGGAYTDTQYF	TGCGCCAGCAGCAGGACAGGGGGCGCGTACACAGATACGCAGTATTTT
16	TRBV5-1	-	TRBJ1-3	-	CASSLGQVISGNTIYF	TGCGCCAGCAGCTTGGGACAGGTCATCTCTGGAAACACCATATATTTT
17	TRBV6-1	-	TRBJ1-1	-	CASSDPGQGLQNTEAFF	TGTGCCAGCAGTGACCCGGGGCAAGGCCTCCAGAACACTGAAGCTTTCTTT
16	TRBV5-5	-	TRBJ1-5	-	CASRGGVWDTNQPQHF	TGTGCCAGCAGGGGGGGTGTATGGGACACCAATCAGCCCCAGCATTTT
16	TRBV5-1	-	TRBJ2-1	-	CASSLAPGSSYNEQFF	TGCGCCAGCAGCTTGGCGCCGGGCAGCTCCTACAATGAGCAGTTCTTC
12	TRBV30	-	TRBJ2-3	-	CAEGRSTDTQYF	TGTGCTGAGGGGAGGAGCACAGATACGCAGTATTTT
14	TRBV9	-	TRBJ2-5	-	CASSVEGRRETQYF	TGTGCCAGCAGCGTAGAGGGCCGGAGAGAGACCCAGTACTTC
16	TRBV11-2	-	TRBJ1-4	-	CASSPSSRATNEKLFF	TGTGCCAGCAGCCCCTCCTCCCGGGCGACTAATGAAAAACTGTTTTTT
17	TRBV19	TRBD1	TRBJ1-1	-	CASSKQGTGASGTEAFF	TGTGCCAGTAGTAAGCAAGGGACAGGGGCTTCCGGCACTGAAGCTTTCTTT
11	TRBV20-1	-	TRBJ1-3	-	CSGGPGNTIYF	TGCAGTGGGGGGCCTGGAAACACCATATATTTT
17	TRBV18	-	TRBJ2-6	-	CASSQGTAGSGANVLTF	TGTGCCAGCTCCCAAGGGACCGCGGGCTCTGGGGCCAACGTCCTGACTTTC
18	TRBV5-1	TRBD2	TRBJ2-5	-	CASSTGLAGEGGQETQYF	TGCGCCAGCAGCACGGGACTAGCGGGAGAGGGGGGCCAAGAGACCCAGTACTTC
15	TRBV4-3	TRBD2	TRBJ2-7	-	CASSQVGTRDYEQYF	TGCGCCAGCAGCCAAGTTGGGACTAGGGACTACGAGCAGTACTTC
16	TRBV6-6	TRBD1	TRBJ1-1	-	CASSYPPRAGGTEAFF	TGTGCCAGCAGTTACCCACCCAGGGCAGGGGGCACTGAAGCTTTCTTT
15	TRBV9	-	TRBJ2-1	once	CASSADIRFYNEQFF	TGTGCCAGCAGCGCGGACATACGATTCTACAATGAGCAGTTCTTC
15	TRBV5-1	-	TRBJ2-5	-	CASSLALTSEETQYF	TGCGCCAGCAGCTTGGCGCTTACCAGCGAGGAGACCCAGTACTTC
13	TRBV14	-	TRBJ1-5	-	CASSQDQRQPQHF	TGTGCCAGCAGCCAAGATCAAAGGCAGCCCCAGCATTTT
18	TRBV25-1	-	TRBJ2-1	-	CASSDLPRGAQRDNEQFF	TGTGCCAGCAGTGATCTCCCTCGGGGGGCCCAGAGAGACAATGAGCAGTTCTTC
15	TRBV19	-	TRBJ2-7	-	CASSTSGTPVYEQYF	TGTGCCAGTAGTACCTCCGGGACCCCGGTTTACGAGCAGTACTTC
14	TRBV7-9	-	TRBJ1-4	-	CASSLFGGREKLFF	TGTGCCAGCAGCTTATTTGGGGGCAGGGAAAAACTGTTTTTT